This T cell receptor beta chain is from a study of blood T cell repertoires in COVID-19. As for the study in general: There were acute and convalescent COVID-19 samples, and they came from the United States, Italy and Spain.

Unmatched junction bases numbered 11, after V lost 4 bases and J lost 3 bases. Per the germline V gene, CDR1 is KGHDR and CDR2 is SFDVKD. This CDR3 region has 18 residues. Source study methods: It was from reference gene primer amplification that nucleated cell counts were estimated. TCRdb's table, derived via immunoSEQ multiplex PCR, lists solely in-frame clones and lacks some. V, J and clone size were drawn from that table, and D and trimming were deduced from the DNA. The sample consists of around 250,000 clones, approximately 85% of them appearing once. The chain employs TRBV24-1 and TRBJ1-4; 9 positions match TRBD1. Sequencing input: PBMCs or T cells enriched from blood (not recorded which). The origin of this receptor is a woman aged 50 to 65 who had recovered from COVID-19. The CDR3 sequence is CATSDERDREFANEKLFF. The CDR3 nucleotides are TGTGCCACCAGTGACGAAAGGGACAGGGAGTTTGCTAATGAAAAACTGTTTTTT.